This TCR beta chain was found in a study of shared clonotypes between healthy human individuals. CD45RO negativity and positive selection for CCR7 defined naive CD8 cells, a population that excluded terminally differentiated effector memory CD45RA+ cells. The donor population consisted of healthy HIV-negative adults with no recent acute infections or vaccinations. The CDR3 is 16 residues long. The data were produced by immunoSEQ multiplex PCR, yet TCRdb's version contains in-frame clones alone and is incomplete. In the table there are about 590,000 clones, over 95% of which are singletons. This sequence originates from a woman in her 30s in good health. Sequencing was done on a sample of naive CD8+ T cells sorted from blood. V usage is TRBV7-5 and J usage is TRBJ1-5. TRBV7-5 is a recognized pseudogene. CDR3 residues: CVRKVEEGNSNQPQHF. The DNA of the CDR3 is TGTGTCAGAAAGGTTGAGGAGGGAAATAGCAATCAGCCCCAGCATTTT.